Below, one T cell receptor (beta chain) is given with its context. Original handling: Nucleated cell counts were estimated from reference gene primer amplification. The data were produced by immunoSEQ multiplex PCR, yet TCRdb's version contains in-frame clones alone and is incomplete. V, J and clone size derive from that table, while D and trimming were established from the DNA sequence. This table holds some 190,000 clones, about 85% found once. The data were taken from a study of blood T cell repertoires in COVID-19. Study background: The United States, Italy and Spain provided the acute and convalescent COVID-19 samples. The cDNA or gDNA used as material had been derived from T cells, B-cell-depleted T cells, or PBMCs.

Germline lookup yields CDR1 SGHVS and CDR2 FQNEAQ. CDR3 length: 15 amino acids. Trimming left V 1 base short and J 2 bases short, with 11 bases between. Sequencing was done on a sample of peripheral blood. This receptor was obtained from a woman aged 80 or over with acute or convalescent COVID-19. The chain links TRBV7-8 to TRBJ1-2; D gene unclear. The CDR3 sequence: CASSLGQSRNYGYTF. CDR3 DNA: TGTGCCAGCAGCTTAGGGCAGTCCAGGAACTATGGCTACACCTTC.